The clone carrying this T cell receptor (beta chain) was seen repeatedly, ten times or more. The antigen remains unidentified. What was amplified from RNA transcripts were TCR beta CDR3 regions. First-round RT-PCR of the TCR CDR3 relied on the HTBI primer set. TCRdb reanalysed the multiplex PCR reads using MiXCR and keeps one entry per CDR3 protein. The table includes 300,000 to 500,000 distinct CDR3 sequences, over 11% detected once. The data belong to a study of T cells in Graves' hyperthyroidism and ophthalmopathy. General study findings and limits: The model foresaw ophthalmopathy a median roughly 6.6 months prior to onset. Most clonotypes that expanded in the thyroid above 0.001 also showed up in blood.

V lost 8 bases and J 1 base, leaving 11 bases between the germline ends. CDR3 size: 13 residues. Ophthalmopathy patients all had a Clinical Activity Score of at least 3, a NOSPECS grade of at least 4 and disease under 3 months old. This clonotype was sampled from a man aged 50 to 59 with Graves' ophthalmopathy. The chain carries TRBV12-3 or TRBV12-4 and TRBJ1-1; D remains unclear. Sequencing input: blood. CDR3 amino acids: CASRGAGNTEAFF. The CDR3 coding sequence is TGTGCCAGCCGCGGAGCGGGGAACACTGAAGCTTTCTTT.